This TCR beta chain was retrieved from a study of radiotherapy plus CTLA-4 blockade in lung cancer listed by TCRdb under 2018. For the wider study: Among the enrolled patients, about 19% had an objective response, and roughly 30% reached disease control. Summary of the overall study and its limitations: The strongest predictors of response, as reported, were early dynamic changes in blood T cell clones along with a rise in serum interferon-beta after radiation. After treatment with radiotherapy and ipilimumab, TCR clones that originated in tumors expanded in peripheral blood.

Concerning this clone itself: No antigen is known for it. No qualities accompany the bases; no much larger clone lies one base away.

The library was built by means of the immunoSEQ multiplex PCR assay. Drawn from immuneACCESS, this table holds only the in-frame rearrangements with V and J called that TCRdb kept. Clones are partly lost; checked studies trace under half to an unresolved V gene and leave the rest unexplained. The table for this sample lists 50,000 to 70,000 clones; more than 60% of them were counted only once. The ten most abundant clones make up around 3.7% of the sample. V and J lose 3 bases and 1 base, and a span of 11 bases separates them. The CDR3 goes from the cysteine to the phenylalanine over 15 residues. The read is trimmed to its CDR3 DNA, 45 bases read in frame from base 1. Via the germline V gene, CDR1 is SGHDT and CDR2 YYEEEE. The study tested focal radiation therapy combined with CTLA-4 blockade (ipilimumab) in patients with chemo-refractory metastatic non-small-cell lung cancer.

The rearranged chain carries TRBV5-6 and TRBJ1-5; a tentative D call is TRBD1 (6 bases match). The receptor was derived from a human donor with non-small cell lung cancer who had a partial response to radiotherapy plus ipilimumab. The sample in question was peripheral blood, obtained from a patient treated with radiotherapy plus ipilimumab. The CDR3 here reads CASSSRGGSNQPQHF. The nucleotide sequence reads TGTGCCAGCAGCTCCCGGGGGGGCAGCAATCAGCCCCAGCATTTT.